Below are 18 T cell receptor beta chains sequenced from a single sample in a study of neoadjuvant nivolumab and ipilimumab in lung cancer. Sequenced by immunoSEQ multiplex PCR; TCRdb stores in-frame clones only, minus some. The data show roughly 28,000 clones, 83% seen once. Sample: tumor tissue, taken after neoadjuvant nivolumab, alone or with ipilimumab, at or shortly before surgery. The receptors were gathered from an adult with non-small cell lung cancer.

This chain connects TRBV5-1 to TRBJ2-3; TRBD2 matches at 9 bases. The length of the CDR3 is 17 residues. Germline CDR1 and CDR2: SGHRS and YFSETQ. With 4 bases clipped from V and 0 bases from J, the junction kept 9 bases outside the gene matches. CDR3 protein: CASSTVAGVGSTDTQYF. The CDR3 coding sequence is TGCGCCAGCAGCACGGTAGCGGGAGTGGGTAGCACAGATACGCAGTATTTT.

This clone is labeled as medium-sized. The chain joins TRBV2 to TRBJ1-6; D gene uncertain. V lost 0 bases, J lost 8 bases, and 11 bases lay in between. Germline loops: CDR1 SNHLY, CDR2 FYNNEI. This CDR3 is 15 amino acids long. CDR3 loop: CASSEAGQKHSPLHF. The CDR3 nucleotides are TGTGCCAGCAGTGAAGCAGGGCAGAAACATTCACCCCTCCACTTT.

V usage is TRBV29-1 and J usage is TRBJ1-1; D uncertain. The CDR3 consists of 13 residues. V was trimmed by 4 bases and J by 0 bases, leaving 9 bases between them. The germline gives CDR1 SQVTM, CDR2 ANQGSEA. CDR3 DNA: TGCAGCGTTGTTGGGCTATTGAACACTGAAGCTTTCTTT. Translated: CSVVGLLNTEAFF.

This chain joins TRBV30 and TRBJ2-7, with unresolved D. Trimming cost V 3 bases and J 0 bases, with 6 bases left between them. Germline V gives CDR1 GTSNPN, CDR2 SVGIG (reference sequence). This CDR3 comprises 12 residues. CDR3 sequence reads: CAWSPSSYEQYF. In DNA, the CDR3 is TGTGCCTGGAGCCCCAGCTCCTACGAGCAGTACTTC.

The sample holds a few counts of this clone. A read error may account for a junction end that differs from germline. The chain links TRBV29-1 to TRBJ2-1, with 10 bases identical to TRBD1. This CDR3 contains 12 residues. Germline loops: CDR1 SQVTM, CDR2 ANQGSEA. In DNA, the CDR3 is TGCAGCGTTGAGGGGGACAGGGGAGGTCCAATCTTC. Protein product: CSVEGDRGGPIF.

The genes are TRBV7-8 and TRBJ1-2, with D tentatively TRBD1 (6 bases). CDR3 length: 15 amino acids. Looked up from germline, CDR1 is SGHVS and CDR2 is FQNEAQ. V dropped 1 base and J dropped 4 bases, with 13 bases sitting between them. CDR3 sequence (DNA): TGTGCCAGCAGCTTAGAGGCGGGACACGGCTATGGCTACACCTTC. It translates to CASSLEAGHGYGYTF.

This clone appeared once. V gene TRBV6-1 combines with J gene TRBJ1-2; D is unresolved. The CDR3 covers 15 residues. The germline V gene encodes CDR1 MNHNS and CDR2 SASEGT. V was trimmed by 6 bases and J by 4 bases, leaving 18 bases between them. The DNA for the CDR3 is TGTGCCAGCAGACCTGGATTCGGGTCCTTCTATGGCTACACCTTC. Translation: CASRPGFGSFYGYTF.

The CDR3 nucleotides read TGCAGCCGGGGACTAGCGGGGGGGCCCTGCGAGCAGTTCTTC. Amino acid sequence: CSRGLAGGPCEQFF. The J gene is TRBJ2-1, the V gene TRBV29-1; 16 bases are a match to TRBD2. Trimming cost V 8 bases and J 10 bases; bases outside gene matches: 8. The CDR3 extends over 14 amino acids. Germline V gene lookup returns CDR1 SQVTM and CDR2 ANQGSEA.

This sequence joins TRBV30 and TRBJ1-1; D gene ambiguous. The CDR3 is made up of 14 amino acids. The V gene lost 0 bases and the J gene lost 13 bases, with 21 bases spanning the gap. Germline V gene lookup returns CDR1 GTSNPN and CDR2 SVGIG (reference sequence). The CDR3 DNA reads TGTGCCTGGAGTGTACGGCGCGATGGGGAGATAGGTTTCTTT. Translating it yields CAWSVRRDGEIGFF.

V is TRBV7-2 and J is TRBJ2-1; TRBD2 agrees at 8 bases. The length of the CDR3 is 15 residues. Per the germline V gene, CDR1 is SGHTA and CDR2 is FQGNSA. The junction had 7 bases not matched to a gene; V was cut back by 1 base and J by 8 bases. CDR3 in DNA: TGTGCCAGCAGCTTAGGTAACGGGAGGGGGGATGAGCAGTTCTTC. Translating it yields CASSLGNGRGDEQFF.

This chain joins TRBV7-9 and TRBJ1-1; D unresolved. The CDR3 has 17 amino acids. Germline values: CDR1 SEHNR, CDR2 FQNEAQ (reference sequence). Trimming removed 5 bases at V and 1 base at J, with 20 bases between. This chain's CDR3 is CASSLFPRAATNTEAFF. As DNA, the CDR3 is TGTGCCAGCAGCCTATTCCCGCGGGCAGCGACGAACACTGAAGCTTTCTTT.

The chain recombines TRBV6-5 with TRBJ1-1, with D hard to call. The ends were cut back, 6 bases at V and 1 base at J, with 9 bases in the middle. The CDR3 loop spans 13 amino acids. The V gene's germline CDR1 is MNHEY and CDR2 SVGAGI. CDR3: CASRGRPNTEAFF. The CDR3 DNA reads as TGTGCCAGCAGGGGGAGACCGAACACTGAAGCTTTCTTT.

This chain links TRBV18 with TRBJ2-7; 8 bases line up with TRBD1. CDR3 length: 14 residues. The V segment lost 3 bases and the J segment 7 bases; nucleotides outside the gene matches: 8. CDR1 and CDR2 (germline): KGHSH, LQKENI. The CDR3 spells CASSPRQGAQEQYF. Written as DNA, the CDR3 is TGTGCCAGCTCACCGAGGCAGGGGGCGCAAGAGCAGTACTTC.

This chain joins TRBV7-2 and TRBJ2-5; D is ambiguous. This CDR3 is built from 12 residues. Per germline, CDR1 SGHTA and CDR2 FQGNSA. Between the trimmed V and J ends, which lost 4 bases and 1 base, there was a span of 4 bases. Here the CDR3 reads CASSWIQETQYF. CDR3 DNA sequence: TGTGCCAGCAGCTGGATCCAAGAGACCCAGTACTTC. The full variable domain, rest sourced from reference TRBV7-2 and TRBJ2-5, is GAGVSQSPSNKVTEKGKDVELRCDPISGHTALYWYRQSLGQGLEFLIYFQGNSAPDKSGLPSDRFSAERTGGSVSTLTIQRTQQEDSAVYLCASSWIQETQYFGPGTRLLVL.

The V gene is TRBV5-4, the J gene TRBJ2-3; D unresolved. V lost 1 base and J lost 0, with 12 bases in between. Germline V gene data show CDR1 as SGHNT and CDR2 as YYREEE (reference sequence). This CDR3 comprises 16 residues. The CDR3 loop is CASSLSPVSSTDTQYF. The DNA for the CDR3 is TGTGCCAGCAGCTTGTCCCCAGTATCTAGCACAGATACGCAGTATTTT.

The CDR3 loop reads CASTEQRGDTGELFF. The CDR3, as DNA: TGTGCCAGCACCGAACAGCGGGGGGACACCGGGGAGCTGTTTTTT. This sequence joins TRBV11-2 and TRBJ2-2; 9 positions match TRBD2. This CDR3 comprises 15 residues. In germline, CDR1 is SGHAT, CDR2 FQNNGV. After removal of 7 bases from V and 3 bases from J, the junction contained 6 bases not matched to a gene.

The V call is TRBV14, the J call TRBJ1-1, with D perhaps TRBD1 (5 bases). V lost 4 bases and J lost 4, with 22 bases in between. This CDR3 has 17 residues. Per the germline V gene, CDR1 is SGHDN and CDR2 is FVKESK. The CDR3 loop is CASSRDVGLQIGTEAFF. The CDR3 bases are TGTGCCAGCAGCCGGGACGTGGGGCTACAGATAGGCACTGAAGCTTTCTTT.

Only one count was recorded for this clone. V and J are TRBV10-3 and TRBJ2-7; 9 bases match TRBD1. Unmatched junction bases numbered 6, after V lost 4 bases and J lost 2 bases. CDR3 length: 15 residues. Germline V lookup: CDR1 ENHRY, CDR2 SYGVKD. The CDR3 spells CAISGGQGTTYEQYF. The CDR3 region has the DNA TGTGCCATCAGTGGAGGACAGGGGACTACCTACGAGCAGTACTTC.